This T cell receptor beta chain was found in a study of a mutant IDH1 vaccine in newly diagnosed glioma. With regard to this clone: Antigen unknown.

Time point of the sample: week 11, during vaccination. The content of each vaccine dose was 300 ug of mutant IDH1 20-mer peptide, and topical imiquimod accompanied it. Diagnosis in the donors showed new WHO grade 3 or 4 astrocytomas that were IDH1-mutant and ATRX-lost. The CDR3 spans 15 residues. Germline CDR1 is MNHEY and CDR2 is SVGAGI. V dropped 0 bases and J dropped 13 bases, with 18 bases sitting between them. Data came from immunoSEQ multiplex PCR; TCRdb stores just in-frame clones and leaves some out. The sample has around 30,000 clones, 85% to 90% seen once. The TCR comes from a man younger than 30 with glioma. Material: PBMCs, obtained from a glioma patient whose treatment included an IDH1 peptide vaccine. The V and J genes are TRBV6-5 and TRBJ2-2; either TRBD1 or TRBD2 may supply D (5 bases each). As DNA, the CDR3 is TGTGCCAGCAGTTACTCGAGGGGCAGGGTTGGGCGGCTGTTTTTT. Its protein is CASSYSRGRVGRLFF.